Sequencing of this TCR beta chain was carried out in a study of cytomegalovirus exposure and HLA in healthy donors. Looked up from germline, CDR1 is SEHNR and CDR2 is FQNEAQ (reference sequence). Trimming shortened V by 5 bases and J by 8 bases, and 22 bases separated the two germline ends. The CDR3 is 16 residues long. PCR amplification relied on 60 Vbeta primers (plus 13 Jbeta primers). Clones were sequenced by immunoSEQ multiplex PCR, and TCRdb holds only the in-frame ones, with some missing. The sample shows over 100,000 clones, approximately 82% of them seen only once. Concerning this clone: Its matching antigen is unknown.

Study-wide results and caveats: CMV serostatus was the sole immune exposure information available. What was likely a sequencing artifact was a cluster of highly shared sequence variants.

This TCR was sampled from a female donor in good health and CMV-seronegative. Source material: PBMCs. The chain uses TRBV7-9 and TRBJ2-1; weak D call: TRBD2 (5 bases). The CDR3, as DNA: TGTGCCAGCAGCCCCAAGGTGGTCGAACTAGTTCATGAGCAGTTCTTC. Translating it yields CASSPKVVELVHEQFF.